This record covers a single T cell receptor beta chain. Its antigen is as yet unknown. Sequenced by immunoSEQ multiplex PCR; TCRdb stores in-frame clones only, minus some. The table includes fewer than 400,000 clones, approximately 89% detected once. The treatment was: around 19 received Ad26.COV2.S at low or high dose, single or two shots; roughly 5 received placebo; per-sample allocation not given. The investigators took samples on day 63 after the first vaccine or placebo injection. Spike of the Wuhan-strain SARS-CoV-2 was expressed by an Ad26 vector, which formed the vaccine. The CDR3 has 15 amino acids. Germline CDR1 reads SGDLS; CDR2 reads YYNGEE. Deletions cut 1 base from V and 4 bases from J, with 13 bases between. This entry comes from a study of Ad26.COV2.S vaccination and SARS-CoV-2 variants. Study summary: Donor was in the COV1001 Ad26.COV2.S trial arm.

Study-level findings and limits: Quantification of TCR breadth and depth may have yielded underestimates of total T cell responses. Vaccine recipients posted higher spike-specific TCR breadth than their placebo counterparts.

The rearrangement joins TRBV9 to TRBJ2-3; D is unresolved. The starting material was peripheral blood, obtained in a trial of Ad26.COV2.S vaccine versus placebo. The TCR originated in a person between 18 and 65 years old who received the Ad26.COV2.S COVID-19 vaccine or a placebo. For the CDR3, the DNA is TGTGCCAGCAGCGTATCTCGGGCCGGACCAGATACGCAGTATTTT. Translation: CASSVSRAGPDTQYF.